The 12 T cell receptor beta chains below were found in one sample sequenced in a study of post-analysis software for immune sequencing data. Study-wide findings and caveats: Roughly 5 TRBV segments occurring more often in patients than controls included TRBV5-6, TRBV5-1 and TRBV20-1.

Which antigens these TCRs recognize remains unknown. Presence of unique molecular identifiers characterized the TCR beta cDNA libraries. Each CDR3 protein gets one entry after TCRdb re-called the PCR reads with MiXCR. Of about 540,000 distinct CDR3 sequences in the sample, around 31% were seen once. The source material was blood. Every receptor here comes from a girl under 18 with multiple sclerosis.

The chain combines TRBV29-1 with TRBJ2-1, with D uncertain. V gave up 1 base and J gave up 8 bases, with 9 bases separating them. Per the germline V gene, CDR1 is SQVTM and CDR2 is ANQGSEA. The CDR3 contains 12 residues. The CDR3 coding sequence is TGCAGCGTTGAAGGGCAGGCTGATGAGCAGTTCTTC. It translates to CSVEGQADEQFF.

V and J are TRBV5-1 and TRBJ2-1, with 12 positions matching TRBD2. J gave up 2 bases and V 7 bases, and 7 bases lay outside the gene matches. Germline CDR1 SGHRS, CDR2 YFSETQ. CDR3 length: 16 amino acids. The CDR3 DNA is TGCGCCAGCGCCGGACTAGCGGGGACCACCTACAATGAGCAGTTCTTC. It is translated as CASAGLAGTTYNEQFF.

In its sample, this clonotype was seen a few times. The V and J genes are TRBV12-3 or TRBV12-4 and TRBJ2-4; 10 bases fit TRBD2. V lost 3 bases to trimming and J lost 9 bases; unmatched junction nucleotides: 14. The CDR3 extends over 17 amino acids. This chain's CDR3 is CASSFSLAAGGIGIQYF. DNA of the CDR3: TGTGCCAGCAGTTTTAGTCTGGCAGCGGGGGGGATAGGCATTCAGTACTTC.

This sequence joins TRBV11-2 and TRBJ1-5; D unresolved. Looked up from germline, CDR1 is SGHAT and CDR2 is FQNNGV. The CDR3 is 17 residues long. The V end was cut by 5 bases, the J end by 0 bases, with 17 bases between. CDR3 in amino acids: CASSPTSQYYSNQPQHF. The CDR3, as DNA: TGTGCCAGCAGCCCGACCTCGCAGTATTATAGCAATCAGCCCCAGCATTTT.

This clonotype was detected only a few times. CDR3 loop: CAISESQTGVRETQYF. The CDR3 region has the DNA TGTGCCATCAGTGAGTCTCAGACGGGTGTAAGAGAGACCCAGTACTTC. The rearrangement uses TRBV10-3 and TRBJ2-5; the D is unclear. Deletions cut 0 bases from V and 4 bases from J, with 15 bases between. The CDR3 has 16 amino acids. CDR1 is ENHRY, CDR2 SYGVKD, per germline.

V usage is TRBV7-9 and J usage is TRBJ2-7; 8 bases line up with TRBD1. Germline V gene sequence: CDR1 SEHNR, CDR2 FQNEAQ (reference sequence). Trimming took 6 bases from V and 2 from J; bases not matched to a gene: 6. The CDR3 covers 14 residues. CDR3 protein: CASSRQGSTYEQYF. The CDR3 nucleotides are TGTGCCAGCAGTAGACAGGGGAGTACCTACGAGCAGTACTTC.

This chain links TRBV9 with TRBJ2-1; 8 bases match TRBD2. V was pared by 0 bases and J by 6 bases, with 5 bases of the junction left unmatched. Per the germline V gene, CDR1 is SGDLS and CDR2 is YYNGEE. The CDR3 runs to 15 residues. CDR3 sequence reads: CASSVEGLAGNEQFF. The CDR3 DNA sequence: TGTGCCAGCAGCGTAGAGGGGCTAGCGGGCAATGAGCAGTTCTTC.

This clonotype was observed at least ten times. The chain couples TRBV12-3 or TRBV12-4 to TRBJ1-2, with 10 bases aligning to TRBD1. Trimming at V came to 6 bases and at J to 7 bases, leaving 5 bases not matched to a gene. The CDR3 is 13 amino acids. CDR3 bases: TGTGCCAGCAGCCCGGACAGGGGGTTTGGCTACACCTTC. Translated: CASSPDRGFGYTF.

As concerns this clonotype: The junction differs from germline at one of its ends, possibly a read error. The chain couples TRBV5-1 to TRBJ1-6, with a tentative D call TRBD1 (6 bases). The CDR3 has 15 residues. In germline, CDR1 is SGHRS, CDR2 YFSETQ. The CDR3 loop reads CASSLDGQRNSPRHF. The DNA for the CDR3 is TGCGCCAGCAGCTTGGATGGACAGAGAAATTCACCCCGCCACTTT. Combining the CDR3 with reference TRBV5-1 and TRBJ1-6 gives the whole variable domain KAGVTQTPRYLIKTRGQQVTLSCSPISGHRSVSWYQQTPGQGLQFLFEYFSETQRNKGNFPGRFSGRQFSNSRSEMNVSTLELGDSALYLCASSLDGQRNSPRHFGNGTRLTVT.

J is TRBJ2-5 and V is TRBV11-1; 9 bases are a match to TRBD1. This CDR3 is built from 15 residues. Germline V lookup: CDR1 SGHAT, CDR2 FQDESV (reference sequence). Trimming at V came to 5 bases and at J to 2 bases, leaving 6 bases not matched to a gene. The CDR3 DNA reads as TGTGCCAGCAGCCCCGGGACAGGGTCTCAAGAGACCCAGTACTTC. Amino acids: CASSPGTGSQETQYF.

The chain joins TRBV5-1 to TRBJ1-2; D possibly corresponds to TRBD1 (5 bases). Per the germline V gene, CDR1 is SGHRS and CDR2 is YFSETQ. V lost 0 bases and J 4 bases, leaving 13 bases between the germline ends. The CDR3 loop spans 15 amino acids. CDR3: CASSLVGTPSYGYTF. In DNA form, the CDR3 reads TGCGCCAGCAGCTTGGTCGGGACCCCGAGCTATGGCTACACCTTC.

This clonotype has only a few counts. The V gene is TRBV7-6, the J gene TRBJ2-4, with D hard to call. The CDR3 totals 15 residues. The germline gives CDR1 SGHVS, CDR2 FNYEAQ. With 4 bases removed from V and 0 bases from J, the gap between germline ends came to 10 bases. The CDR3 protein is CASSSAALAKNIQYF. The CDR3 DNA follows: TGTGCCAGCAGCTCGGCGGCGCTAGCCAAAAACATTCAGTACTTC.